A selection of T cell receptor beta chains follows, all from one sample in a study of blood T cell repertoires in COVID-19. TCRdb's table, derived via immunoSEQ multiplex PCR, lists solely in-frame clones and lacks some. The sample includes about 210,000 clones, 75% to 90% of them seen just once. The sample consisted of PBMCs or T cells enriched from blood (not recorded which). Source of these receptors: a middle-aged man who had recovered from COVID-19. Each CDR3 is given with its conserved first and last residue. D genes are given only for firm matches. A clone size is listed for some rows: how often the clone was seen (once, few, many), or a class if it is expanded.

D gene	V gene	clone size	J gene	CDR3 protein	CDR3 DNA
TRBD1	TRBV19	.	TRBJ1-1	CASSVQTGWNTEAFF	TGTGCCAGTAGTGTTCAGACAGGGTGGAACACTGAAGCTTTCTTT
.	TRBV4-1	many	TRBJ2-2	CASNRQTLTGGGELFF	TGCGCCAGCAACCGGCAGACCCTTACCGGGGGCGGGGAGCTGTTTTTT
.	TRBV7-9	.	TRBJ1-5	CASSPTLGAGDQPQHF	TGTGCCAGCAGCCCGACTTTGGGGGCCGGGGATCAGCCCCAGCATTTT
TRBD1	TRBV14	few	TRBJ2-5	CASSQGSGGTETQYF	TGTGCCAGCAGCCAAGGATCAGGGGGCACGGAGACCCAGTACTTC
TRBD1	TRBV27	few	TRBJ1-5	CASSPWDSTNQPQHF	TGTGCCAGCAGCCCGTGGGACAGTACAAATCAGCCCCAGCATTTT
TRBD2	TRBV6-2/TRBV6-3	few	TRBJ2-7	CASSLGSGPAYEQYF	TGTGCCAGCAGTCTCGGTAGCGGGCCTGCCTACGAGCAGTACTTC
TRBD1	TRBV4-1	.	TRBJ1-2	CASSQKRSGQGSYGYTF	TGCGCCAGCAGCCAAAAACGTTCCGGACAGGGTTCCTATGGCTACACCTTC
TRBD1	TRBV2	.	TRBJ2-5	CASTPPPGGETQYF	TGTGCCAGCACCCCGCCGCCAGGGGGAGAGACCCAGTACTTC
.	TRBV7-9	.	TRBJ2-5	CASSLGAGLFQETQYF	TGTGCCAGCAGCTTAGGTGCAGGGCTATTTCAAGAGACCCAGTACTTC
TRBD2	TRBV18	few	TRBJ2-5	CASSPIPGLAGQETQYF	TGTGCCAGCTCACCCATCCCGGGACTAGCGGGGCAAGAGACCCAGTACTTC
.	TRBV4-2	.	TRBJ1-1	CASSPSRVGNTEAFF	TGTGCCAGCAGCCCATCACGGGTGGGGAACACTGAAGCTTTCTTT
TRBD2	TRBV18	.	TRBJ2-3	CASSPERLAAQYF	TGTGCCAGCTCACCGGAGAGACTAGCGGCGCAGTATTTT
.	TRBV4-2	.	TRBJ2-7	CASSQGGNLYEQYF	TGTGCCAGCAGCCAAGGAGGGAATCTGTACGAGCAGTACTTC
.	TRBV5-1	once	TRBJ2-2	CASSSLVDTGELFF	TGCGCCAGCAGCTCCTTAGTCGACACCGGGGAGCTGTTTTTT
TRBD1	TRBV7-6	.	TRBJ1-5	CASSPDRGIQPQHF	TGTGCCAGCAGCCCGGACAGGGGAATTCAGCCCCAGCATTTT
.	TRBV19	few	TRBJ1-1	CASSMRGALYTEAFF	TGTGCCAGTAGTATGCGGGGGGCGCTTTACACTGAAGCTTTCTTT
TRBD2	TRBV5-1	.	TRBJ2-7	CASSLGASGIYEQYF	TGCGCCAGCAGCTTGGGGGCTAGCGGGATTTATGAGCAGTACTTC
TRBD2	TRBV3-1/TRBV3-2	.	TRBJ2-5	CASSPWTSGGETQYF	TGTGCCAGCAGCCCCTGGACTAGCGGGGGTGAGACCCAGTACTTC
.	TRBV29-1	.	TRBJ1-6	CSVARRPSPAPLHF	TGCAGCGTTGCCCGGCGGCCATCACCCGCACCCCTCCACTTT
.	TRBV6-5	.	TRBJ2-7	CASTRGSYEQYF	TGTGCCAGCACCCGGGGGTCCTACGAGCAGTACTTC
TRBD1	TRBV19	.	TRBJ1-2	CASSIGGRGDPGYTF	TGTGCCAGTAGTATAGGGGGCAGGGGGGACCCGGGCTACACCTTC
TRBD1	TRBV28	.	TRBJ2-7	CASSPTGTGFYEQYF	TGTGCCAGCAGCCCGACCGGGACAGGGTTCTACGAGCAGTACTTC
TRBD2	TRBV2	.	TRBJ2-1	CASAGTSGRRGEQFF	TGTGCCAGCGCTGGGACTAGCGGGAGAAGGGGTGAGCAGTTCTTC
TRBD1	TRBV18	.	TRBJ1-1	CASSPGQGWEAFF	TGTGCCAGCTCTCCTGGACAGGGGTGGGAAGCTTTCTTT
TRBD2	TRBV30	many	TRBJ2-7	CAWTSGFYEQYF	TGTGCCTGGACTAGCGGCTTTTACGAGCAGTACTTC
.	TRBV6-5	.	TRBJ1-3	CASSLLLAGNTIYF	TGTGCCAGCAGTCTGTTGCTAGCAGGAAACACCATATATTTT
TRBD1	TRBV27	once	TRBJ2-7	CASSKTGFGEQYF	TGTGCCAGCAGTAAGACAGGGTTTGGGGAGCAGTACTTC
.	TRBV7-2	.	TRBJ2-1	CAEQGDSSYNEQFF	TGTGCCGAGCAGGGGGACTCCTCCTACAATGAGCAGTTCTTC
.	TRBV5-6	once	TRBJ1-2	CASSSSGYGYTF	TGTGCCAGCAGCTCCTCCGGGTATGGCTACACCTTC